The 13 T cell receptor beta chains reported below all come from one sample, sequenced in a study of tumor-infiltrating lymphocytes in oesophageal squamous cell carcinoma. TCRdb re-called the PCR reads through MiXCR, storing one row per CDR3 protein. The profile shows 15,000 to 20,000 distinct CDR3 sequences, roughly 50% of them singletons. Sequenced input: normal esophageal tissue next to the tumor. All receptors come from a female donor with esophageal squamous cell carcinoma.

This clonotype occurred many times. Written as DNA, the CDR3 is TGTGCCAGCAGGCCGGCCTTTGGTGGGGCAAGGACTGAAGCTTTCTTT. Amino acid sequence: CASRPAFGGARTEAFF. V gene TRBV6-1 combines with J gene TRBJ1-1, with a possible D match to TRBD1 (5 bases). Trimming shortened V by 6 bases and J by 5 bases, and 22 bases separated the two germline ends. Germline V gene lookup returns CDR1 MNHNS and CDR2 SASEGT. The CDR3 totals 16 residues.

The CDR3 DNA reads as TGTGCCAGCACCATCCGAAGGGACCGGGACAGGGGATCTTCGGCCAAAAACATTCAGTACTTC. Protein sequence: CASTIRRDRDRGSSAKNIQYF. V gene TRBV7-3 combines with J gene TRBJ2-4, with 10 bases that match TRBD1. In germline, CDR1 is SGHTA, CDR2 FQGTGA. The CDR3 has 21 residues. With V trimmed by 7 bases and J by 1 base, 22 bases remained unmatched.

This chain connects TRBV7-2 to TRBJ1-4; tentative D call: TRBD1 (5 bases). The germline V and J ends were trimmed by 1 base and 8 bases, with 11 bases remaining between them. CDR1 and CDR2 (germline): SGHTA, FQGNSA. The CDR3 loop spans 14 amino acids. Here the CDR3 reads CASSLEGPGEKLFF. In DNA, the CDR3 is TGTGCCAGCAGCTTAGAGGGGCCAGGAGAAAAACTGTTTTTT.

This chain joins TRBV28 and TRBJ1-2, with D unresolved. This CDR3 has 18 residues. Trimming stripped 6 bases from V and 8 bases from J, with 31 bases between. From germline, CDR1 is MDHEN and CDR2 SYDVKM. The CDR3 spells CASRTSSWLRPGLEGYTF. In DNA form, the CDR3 reads TGTGCCAGCAGAACCTCTAGTTGGTTACGGCCGGGGTTGGAAGGCTACACCTTC.

This clonotype has only a few counts. The chain's CDR3 is CASSLAVGGNEKLFF. The CDR3 DNA sequence: TGCGCCAGCAGCTTGGCGGTGGGGGGAAATGAAAAACTGTTTTTT. V is TRBV5-1 and J is TRBJ1-4, with D possibly being TRBD1 (5 bases). Looked up from germline, CDR1 is SGHRS and CDR2 is YFSETQ. This CDR3 has 15 residues. V lost 0 bases to trimming and J lost 5 bases, with 11 bases between them.

V and J are TRBV11-2 and TRBJ2-1; 9 bases fit TRBD2. Germline V lookup: CDR1 SGHAT, CDR2 FQNNGV. There are 15 residues in the CDR3. J lost 4 bases, V lost 5 bases, and 6 bases had no gene match. CDR3 residues: CASSMTSGNYNEQFF. The CDR3 nucleotides read TGTGCCAGCAGCATGACTAGCGGTAATTACAATGAGCAGTTCTTC.

To note about this clonotype: Since no conserved phenylalanine or tryptophan closes the CDR3, a read error is the likely cause. The limits of the CDR3 on the DNA are not certain, so only TCRdb's listed CDR3 is given. V is TRBV7-2 and J is TRBJ2-3; the D call in the table, TRBD1, was not verified against the DNA. The CDR3 spans 17 residues, counting both ends. Germline V gene sequence: CDR1 SGHTA, CDR2 FQGNSA. CDR3 loop: CASSSSGQGAAEQYFGN.

This clonotype was found many times. The J gene is TRBJ1-2, the V gene TRBV5-1, with TRBD1 identical over 8 bases. V lost 4 bases and J lost 7; bases outside the gene matches: 12. Germline loops: CDR1 SGHRS, CDR2 YFSETQ. The CDR3 extends over 15 amino acids. The CDR3 region has the DNA TGCGCCAGCAGCGACGGACAGGGACCGGGACGTGGCTACACCTTC. Protein product: CASSDGQGPGRGYTF.

This clonotype was counted only a few times. V usage is TRBV12-3 or TRBV12-4 and J usage is TRBJ2-2, with 10 positions matching TRBD2. This CDR3 spans 16 amino acids. V shed 6 bases, J shed 7 bases, and the junction held 11 bases outside the gene matches. The CDR3: CASRNGVAGGHGELFF. DNA for the CDR3: TGTGCCAGCAGGAACGGGGTAGCGGGAGGTCACGGGGAGCTGTTTTTT.

The J gene is TRBJ2-5, the V gene TRBV7-3, with D perhaps assigned TRBD1 or TRBD2 (6 bases each). Germline V lookup: CDR1 SGHTA, CDR2 FQGTGA. Trimming removed 5 bases from V and 11 bases from J, with 24 bases in between. The length of the CDR3 is 15 residues. CDR3 amino acids: CASSPTGGSQAKQYF. CDR3 sequence (DNA): TGTGCCAGCAGCCCGACCGGGGGCAGCCAAGCCAAGCAGTACTTC.

This sequence joins TRBV7-9 and TRBJ2-3; D unclear. Looked up from germline, CDR1 is SEHNR and CDR2 is FQNEAQ (reference sequence). Trimming removed 3 bases from V and 0 bases from J, with 7 bases in between. The CDR3 loop spans 14 amino acids. The CDR3: CASSFPSSTDTQYF. The CDR3 DNA sequence: TGTGCCAGCAGCTTTCCATCTAGCACAGATACGCAGTATTTT.

This clonotype occurred many times. This may be a read error, as it is one base from a much larger clone. This chain links TRBV7-9 with TRBJ2-7, with unresolved D. The CDR3 runs 16 residues. In germline, CDR1 is SEHNR, CDR2 FQNEAQ (reference sequence). The germline V and J ends were trimmed by 5 bases and 7 bases, with 24 bases remaining between them. CDR3 nucleotides: TGTGCCAGCAGCCGCCTAGGGCAGCTGACCTACAATGAGCAGTACTTC. Translation: CASSRLGQLTYNEQYF.

Notes on this clonotype: One junction end does not reproduce the germline sequence, and a read error may be involved. The chain combines TRBV7-3 with TRBJ2-1, with D possibly TRBD2 on 7 matching bases. CDR1 is SGHTA, CDR2 FQGTGA, per germline. CDR3 size: 15 residues. In DNA, the CDR3 is TGTGCCAGCAGCTCCCAAGTGGCGGGGGCCAGTGAGCAGTTTTTC. This codes for CASSSQVAGASEQFF.